This record covers a single T cell receptor (beta chain). This sample was included in a study of patients and donors after allogeneic stem cell transplantation. The CDR3 covers 15 residues. The V end was cut by 7 bases, the J end by 3 bases, with 16 bases between. Germline V gene lookup returns CDR1 SNHLY and CDR2 FYNNEI. TCRdb ran MiXCR on the RT-PCR reads and lists one entry per CDR3 protein. The sample has approximately 160,000 distinct CDR3 sequences, 30% seen once. The gene calls are TRBV2 and TRBJ2-1; D gene unclear. Specimen: blood, either unsorted or a sorted T cell fraction (not recorded which). The origin of this receptor is a human donor who was either an allogeneic HSCT recipient or a stem cell or donor lymphocyte infusion donor (not recorded which). It is not recorded whose cells these are; they may come from a transplant donor. The CDR3 sequence is CASNPGYTVYNEQFF. CDR3 bases: TGTGCCAGCAACCCCGGCTACACCGTCTACAATGAGCAGTTCTTC.